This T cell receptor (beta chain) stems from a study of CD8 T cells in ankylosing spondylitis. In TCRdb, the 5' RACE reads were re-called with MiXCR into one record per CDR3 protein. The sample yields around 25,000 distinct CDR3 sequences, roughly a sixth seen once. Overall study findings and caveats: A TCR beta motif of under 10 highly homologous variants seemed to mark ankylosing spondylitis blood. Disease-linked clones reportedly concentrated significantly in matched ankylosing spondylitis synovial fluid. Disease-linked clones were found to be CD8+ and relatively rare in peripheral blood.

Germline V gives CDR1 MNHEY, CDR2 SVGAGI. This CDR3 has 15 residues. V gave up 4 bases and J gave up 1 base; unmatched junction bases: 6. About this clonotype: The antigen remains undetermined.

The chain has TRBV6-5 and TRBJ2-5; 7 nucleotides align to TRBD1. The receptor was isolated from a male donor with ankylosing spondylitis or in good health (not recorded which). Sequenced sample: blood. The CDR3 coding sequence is TGTGCCAGCAGTTTAGGACAGGACGTCCAAGAGACCCAGTACTTC. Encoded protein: CASSLGQDVQETQYF.